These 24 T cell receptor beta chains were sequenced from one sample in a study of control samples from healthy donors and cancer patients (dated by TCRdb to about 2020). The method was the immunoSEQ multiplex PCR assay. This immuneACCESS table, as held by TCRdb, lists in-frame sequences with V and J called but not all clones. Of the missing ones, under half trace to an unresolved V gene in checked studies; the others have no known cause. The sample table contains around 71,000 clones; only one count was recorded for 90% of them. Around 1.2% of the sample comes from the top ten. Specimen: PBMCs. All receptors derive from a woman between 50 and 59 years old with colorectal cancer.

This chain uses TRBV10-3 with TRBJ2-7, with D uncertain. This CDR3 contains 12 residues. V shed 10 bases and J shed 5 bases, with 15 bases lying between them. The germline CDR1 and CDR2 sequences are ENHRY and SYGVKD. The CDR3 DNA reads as TGTGCCACGGACGGGCTAGGAAACGAGCAGTACTTC. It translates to CATDGLGNEQYF.

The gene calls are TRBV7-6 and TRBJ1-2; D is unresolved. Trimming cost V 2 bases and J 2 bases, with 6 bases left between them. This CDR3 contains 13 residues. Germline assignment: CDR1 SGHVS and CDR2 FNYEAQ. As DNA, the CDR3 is TGTGCCAGCAGCTTAAAACCCAACTATGGCTACACCTTC. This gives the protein CASSLKPNYGYTF.

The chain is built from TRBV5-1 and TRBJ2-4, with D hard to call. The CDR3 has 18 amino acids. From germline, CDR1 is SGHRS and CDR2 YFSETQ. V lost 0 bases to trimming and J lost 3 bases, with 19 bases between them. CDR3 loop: CASSLVSAGSRVKNIQYF. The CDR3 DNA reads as TGCGCCAGCAGCTTGGTCTCTGCCGGGTCCAGAGTCAAAAACATTCAGTACTTC.

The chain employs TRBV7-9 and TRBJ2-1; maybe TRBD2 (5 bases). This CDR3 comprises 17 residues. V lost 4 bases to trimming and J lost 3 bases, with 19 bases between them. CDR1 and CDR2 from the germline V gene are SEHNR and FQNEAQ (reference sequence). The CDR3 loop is CASSSPVLANDYNEQFF. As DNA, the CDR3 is TGTGCCAGCAGCTCACCTGTCCTAGCAAACGACTACAATGAGCAGTTCTTC. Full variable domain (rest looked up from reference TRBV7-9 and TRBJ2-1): DTGVSQNPRHKITKRGQNVTFRCDPISEHNRLYWYRQTLGQGPEFLTYFQNEAQLEKSRLLSDRFSAERPKGSFSTLEIQRTEQGDSAMYLCASSSPVLANDYNEQFFGPGTRLTVL.

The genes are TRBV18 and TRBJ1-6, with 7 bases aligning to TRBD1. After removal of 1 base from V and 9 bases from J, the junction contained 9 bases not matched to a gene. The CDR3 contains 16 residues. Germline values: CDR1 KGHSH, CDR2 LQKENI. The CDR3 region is CASSPRQDRRSSPLHF. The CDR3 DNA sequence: TGTGCCAGCTCACCACGACAGGACAGGCGAAGTTCACCCCTCCACTTT.

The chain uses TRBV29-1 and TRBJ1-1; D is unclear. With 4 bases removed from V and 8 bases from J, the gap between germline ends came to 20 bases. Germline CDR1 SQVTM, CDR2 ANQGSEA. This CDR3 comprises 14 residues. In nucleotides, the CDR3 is TGCAGCGTTGCACCCCGATTTTGGGAGGCGGAAGCTTTCTTT. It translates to CSVAPRFWEAEAFF.

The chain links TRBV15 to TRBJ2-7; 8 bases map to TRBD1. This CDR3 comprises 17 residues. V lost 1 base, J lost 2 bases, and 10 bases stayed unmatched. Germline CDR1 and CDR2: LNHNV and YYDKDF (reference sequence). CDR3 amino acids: CATSRARGQGGTYEQYF. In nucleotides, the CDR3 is TGTGCCACCAGCAGAGCCCGAGGACAGGGAGGAACCTACGAGCAGTACTTC. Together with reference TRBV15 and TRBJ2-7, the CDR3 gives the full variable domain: DAMVIQNPRYQVTQFGKPVTLSCSQTLNHNVMYWYQQKSSQAPKLLFHYYDKDFNNEADTPDNFQSRRPNTSFCFLDIRSPGLGDTAMYLCATSRARGQGGTYEQYFGPGTRLTVT.

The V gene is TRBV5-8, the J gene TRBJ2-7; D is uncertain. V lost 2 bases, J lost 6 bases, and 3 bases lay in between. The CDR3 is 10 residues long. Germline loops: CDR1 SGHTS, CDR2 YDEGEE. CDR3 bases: TGTGCCAGCAGCTTCAGCGAGCAGTACTTC. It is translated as CASSFSEQYF.

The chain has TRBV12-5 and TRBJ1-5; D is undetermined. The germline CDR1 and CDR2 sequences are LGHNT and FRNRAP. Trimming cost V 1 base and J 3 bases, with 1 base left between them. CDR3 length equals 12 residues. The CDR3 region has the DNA TGTGCTAGTGGTTTGGACAATCAGCCCCAGCATTTT. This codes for CASGLDNQPQHF.

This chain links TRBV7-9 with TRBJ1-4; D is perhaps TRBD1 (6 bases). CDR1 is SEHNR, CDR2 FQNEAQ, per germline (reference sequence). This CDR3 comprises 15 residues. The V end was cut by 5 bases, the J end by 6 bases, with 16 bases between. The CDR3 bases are TGTGCCAGCAGCGTATATCGGGGGCCGGATGAAAAACTGTTTTTT. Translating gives CASSVYRGPDEKLFF.

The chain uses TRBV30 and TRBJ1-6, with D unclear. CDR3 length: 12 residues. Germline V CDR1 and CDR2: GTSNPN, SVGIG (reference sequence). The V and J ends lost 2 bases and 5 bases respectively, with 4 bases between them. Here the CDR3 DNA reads TGTGCCTGGAGTAGGCATAATTCACCCCTCCACTTT. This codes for CAWSRHNSPLHF. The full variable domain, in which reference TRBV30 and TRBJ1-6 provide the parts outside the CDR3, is SQTIHQWPATLVQPVGSPLSLECTVEGTSNPNLYWYRQAAGRGLQLLFYSVGIGQISSEVPQNLSASRPQDRQFILSSKKLLLSDSGFYLCAWSRHNSPLHFGNGTRLTVT.

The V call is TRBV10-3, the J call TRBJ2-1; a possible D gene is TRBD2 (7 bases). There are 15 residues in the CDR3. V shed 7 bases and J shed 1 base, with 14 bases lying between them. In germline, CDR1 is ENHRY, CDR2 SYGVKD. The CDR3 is CAIKFEGGSYNEQFF. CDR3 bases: TGTGCCATCAAATTTGAGGGGGGGTCCTACAATGAGCAGTTCTTC.

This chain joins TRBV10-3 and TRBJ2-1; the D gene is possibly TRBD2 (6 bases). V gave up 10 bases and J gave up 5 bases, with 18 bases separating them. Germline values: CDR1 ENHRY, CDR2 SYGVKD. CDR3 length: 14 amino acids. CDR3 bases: TGTGCCAGCCGTCTTGGCGGGACCGACAATGAGCAGTTCTTC. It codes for CASRLGGTDNEQFF.

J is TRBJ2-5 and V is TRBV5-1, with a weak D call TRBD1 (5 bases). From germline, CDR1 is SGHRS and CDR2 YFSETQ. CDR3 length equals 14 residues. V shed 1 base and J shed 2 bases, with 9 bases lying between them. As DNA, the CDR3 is TGCGCCAGCAGCTTGAGGCAGGGACAAGAGACCCAGTACTTC. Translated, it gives CASSLRQGQETQYF.

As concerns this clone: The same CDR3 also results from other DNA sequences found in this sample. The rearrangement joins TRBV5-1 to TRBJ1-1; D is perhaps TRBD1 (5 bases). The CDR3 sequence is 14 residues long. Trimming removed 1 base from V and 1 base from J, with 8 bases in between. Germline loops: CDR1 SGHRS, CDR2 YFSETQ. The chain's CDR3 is CASSLLGGNTEAFF. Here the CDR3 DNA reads TGCGCCAGCAGCTTGCTGGGGGGGAACACTGAAGCTTTCTTT.

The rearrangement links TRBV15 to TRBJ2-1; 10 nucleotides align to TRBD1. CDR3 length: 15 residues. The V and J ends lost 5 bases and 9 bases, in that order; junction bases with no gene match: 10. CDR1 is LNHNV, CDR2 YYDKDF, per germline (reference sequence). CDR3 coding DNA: TGTGCCACCAGCGTCCGGGACAGGGGTTTTGGTGAGCAGTTCTTC. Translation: CATSVRDRGFGEQFF. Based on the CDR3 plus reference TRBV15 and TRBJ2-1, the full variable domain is DAMVIQNPRYQVTQFGKPVTLSCSQTLNHNVMYWYQQKSSQAPKLLFHYYDKDFNNEADTPDNFQSRRPNTSFCFLDIRSPGLGDTAMYLCATSVRDRGFGEQFFGPGTRLTVL.

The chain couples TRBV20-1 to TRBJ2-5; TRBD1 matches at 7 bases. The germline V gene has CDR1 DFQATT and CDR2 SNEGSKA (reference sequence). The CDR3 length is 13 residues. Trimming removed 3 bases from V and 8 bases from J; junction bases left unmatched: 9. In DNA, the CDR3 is TGCAGTGCTAGTGGGACAGCGCTTACAACCCAGTACTTC. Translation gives CSASGTALTTQYF.

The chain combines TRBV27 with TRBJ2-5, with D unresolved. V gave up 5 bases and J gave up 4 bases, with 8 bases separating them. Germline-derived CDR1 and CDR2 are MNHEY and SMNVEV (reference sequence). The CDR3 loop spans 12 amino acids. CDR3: CASSPRTETQYF. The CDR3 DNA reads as TGTGCCAGCAGTCCGCGGACAGAGACCCAGTACTTC.

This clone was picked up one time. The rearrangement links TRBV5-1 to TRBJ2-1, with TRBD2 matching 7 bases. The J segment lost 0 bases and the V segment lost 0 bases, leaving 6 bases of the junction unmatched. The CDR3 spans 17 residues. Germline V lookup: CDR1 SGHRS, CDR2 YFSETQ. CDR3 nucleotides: TGCGCCAGCAGCTTGGAAGCTGCGGGGGACTCCTACAATGAGCAGTTCTTC. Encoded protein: CASSLEAAGDSYNEQFF.

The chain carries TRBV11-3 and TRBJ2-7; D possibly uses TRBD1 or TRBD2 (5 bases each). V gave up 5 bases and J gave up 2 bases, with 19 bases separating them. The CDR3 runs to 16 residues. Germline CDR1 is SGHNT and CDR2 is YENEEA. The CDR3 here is CASSPFEGSNPYEQYF. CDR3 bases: TGTGCCAGCAGCCCCTTCGAGGGGTCCAATCCCTACGAGCAGTACTTC.

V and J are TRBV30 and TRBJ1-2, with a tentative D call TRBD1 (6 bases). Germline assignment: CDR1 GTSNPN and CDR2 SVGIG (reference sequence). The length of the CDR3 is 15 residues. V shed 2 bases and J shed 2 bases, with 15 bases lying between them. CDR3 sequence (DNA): TGTGCCTGGAGTCCTACGGGGGGCGCAAACTATGGCTACACCTTC. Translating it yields CAWSPTGGANYGYTF.

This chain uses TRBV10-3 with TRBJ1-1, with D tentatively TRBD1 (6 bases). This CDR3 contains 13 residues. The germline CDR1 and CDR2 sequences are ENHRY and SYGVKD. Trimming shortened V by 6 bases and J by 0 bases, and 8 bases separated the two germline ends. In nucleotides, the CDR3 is TGTGCCATCAGGGACAGAGTGAACACTGAAGCTTTCTTT. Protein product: CAIRDRVNTEAFF.

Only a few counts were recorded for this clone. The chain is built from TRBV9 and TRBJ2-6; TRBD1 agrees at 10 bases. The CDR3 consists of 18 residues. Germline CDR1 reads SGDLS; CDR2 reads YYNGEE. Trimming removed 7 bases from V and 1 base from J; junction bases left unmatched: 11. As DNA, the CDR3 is TGTGCCAGCGGGGGGTCCCCGGGACAGGGGTCTGGGGCCAACGTCCTGACTTTC. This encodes CASGGSPGQGSGANVLTF.

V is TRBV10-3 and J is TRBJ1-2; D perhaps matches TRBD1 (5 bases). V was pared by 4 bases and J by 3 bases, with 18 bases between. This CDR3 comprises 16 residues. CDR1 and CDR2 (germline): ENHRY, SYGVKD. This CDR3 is CAISASRDGPHYGYTF. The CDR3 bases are TGTGCCATCAGTGCATCCCGGGACGGGCCGCACTATGGCTACACCTTC.